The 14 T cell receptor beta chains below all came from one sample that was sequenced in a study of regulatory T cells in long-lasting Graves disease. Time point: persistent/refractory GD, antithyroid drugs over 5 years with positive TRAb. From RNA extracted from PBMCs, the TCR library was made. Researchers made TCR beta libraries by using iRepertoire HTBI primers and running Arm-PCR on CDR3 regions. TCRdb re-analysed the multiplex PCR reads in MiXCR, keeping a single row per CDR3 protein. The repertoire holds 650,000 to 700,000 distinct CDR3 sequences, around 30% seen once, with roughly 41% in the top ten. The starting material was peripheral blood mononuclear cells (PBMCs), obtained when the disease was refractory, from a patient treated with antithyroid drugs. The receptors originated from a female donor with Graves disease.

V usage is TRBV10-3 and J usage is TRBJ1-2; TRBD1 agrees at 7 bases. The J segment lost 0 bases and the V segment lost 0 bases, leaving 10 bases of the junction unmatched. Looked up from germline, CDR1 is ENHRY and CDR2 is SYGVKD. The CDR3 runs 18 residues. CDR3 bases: TGTGCCATCAGTGAGTCGATCGGGTTGGACAGGTCTAACTATGGCTACACCTTC. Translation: CAISESIGLDRSNYGYTF.

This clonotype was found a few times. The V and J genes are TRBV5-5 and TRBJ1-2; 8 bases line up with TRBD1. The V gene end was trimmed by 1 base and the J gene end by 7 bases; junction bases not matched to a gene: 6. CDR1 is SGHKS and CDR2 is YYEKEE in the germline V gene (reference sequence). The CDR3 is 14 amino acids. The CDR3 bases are TGTGCCAGCAGCTTGCAGGACAGGGCCGGTGGCTACACCTTC. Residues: CASSLQDRAGGYTF. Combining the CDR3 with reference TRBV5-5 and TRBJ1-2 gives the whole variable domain DAGVTQSPTHLIKTRGQQVTLRCSPISGHKSVSWYQQVLGQGPQFIFQYYEKEERGRGNFPDRFSARQFPNYSSELNVNALLLGDSALYLCASSLQDRAGGYTFGSGTRLTVV.

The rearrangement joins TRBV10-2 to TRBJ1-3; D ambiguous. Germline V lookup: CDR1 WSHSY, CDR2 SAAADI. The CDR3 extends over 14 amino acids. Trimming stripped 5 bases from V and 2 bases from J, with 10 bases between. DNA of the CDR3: TGCGCCAGCAGTCGAGAGGGAACTGGAAACACCATATATTTT. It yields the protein CASSREGTGNTIYF.

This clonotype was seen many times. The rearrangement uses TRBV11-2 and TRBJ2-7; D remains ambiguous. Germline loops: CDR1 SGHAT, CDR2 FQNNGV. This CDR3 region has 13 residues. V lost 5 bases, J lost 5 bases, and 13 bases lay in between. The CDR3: CASSRAPLDEQYF. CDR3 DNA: TGTGCCAGCAGCCGGGCTCCTTTGGACGAGCAGTACTTC. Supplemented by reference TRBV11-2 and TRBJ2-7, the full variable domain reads EAGVAQSPRYKIIEKRQSVAFWCNPISGHATLYWYQQILGQGPKLLIQFQNNGVVDDSQLPKDRFSAERLKGVDSTLKIQPAKLEDSAVYLCASSRAPLDEQYFGPGTRLTVT.

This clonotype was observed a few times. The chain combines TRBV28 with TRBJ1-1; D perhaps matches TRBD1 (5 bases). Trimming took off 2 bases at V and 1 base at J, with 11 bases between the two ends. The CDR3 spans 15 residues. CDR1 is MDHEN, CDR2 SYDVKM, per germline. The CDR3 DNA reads TGTGCCAGCAGTTTAGGGGCCAACGGGAACACTGAAGCTTTCTTT. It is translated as CASSLGANGNTEAFF.

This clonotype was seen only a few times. Written as DNA, the CDR3 is TGCAGTGCCCCAAAAACAGGGTGGGGTGAAAAACTGTTTTTT. The encoded protein is CSAPKTGWGEKLFF. The chain combines TRBV20-1 with TRBJ1-4; D is possibly TRBD1 (6 bases). Deletions cut 6 bases from V and 7 bases from J, with 18 bases between. The germline V gene encodes CDR1 DFQATT and CDR2 SNEGSKA (reference sequence). The length of the CDR3 is 14 residues.

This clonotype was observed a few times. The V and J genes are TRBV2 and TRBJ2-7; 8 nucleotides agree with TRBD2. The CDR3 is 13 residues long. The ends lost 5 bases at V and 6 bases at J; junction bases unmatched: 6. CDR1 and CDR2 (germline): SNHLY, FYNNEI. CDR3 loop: CASSFSGSPEQYF. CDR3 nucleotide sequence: TGTGCCAGCAGTTTCAGCGGGAGTCCCGAGCAGTACTTC.

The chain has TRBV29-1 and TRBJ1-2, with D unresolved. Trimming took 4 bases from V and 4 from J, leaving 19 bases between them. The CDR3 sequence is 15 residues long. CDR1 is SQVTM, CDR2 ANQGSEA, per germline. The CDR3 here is CSVVLGSALPYGYTF. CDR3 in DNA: TGCAGCGTTGTTCTTGGGTCAGCGCTACCCTATGGCTACACCTTC.

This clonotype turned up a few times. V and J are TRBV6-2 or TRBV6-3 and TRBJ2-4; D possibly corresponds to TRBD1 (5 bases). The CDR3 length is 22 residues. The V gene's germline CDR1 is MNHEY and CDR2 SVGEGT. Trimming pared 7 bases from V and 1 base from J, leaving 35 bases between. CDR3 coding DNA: TGTGCCAGCAACTTGACAGTCCGAGATACCAGCACGGTGGAAGGTGCCAAAAACATTCAGTACTTC. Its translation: CASNLTVRDTSTVEGAKNIQYF.

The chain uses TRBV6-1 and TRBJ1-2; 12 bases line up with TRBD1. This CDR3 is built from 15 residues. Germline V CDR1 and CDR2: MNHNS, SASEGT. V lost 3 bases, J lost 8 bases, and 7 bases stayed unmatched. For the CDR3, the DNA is TGTGCCAGCAGTGACGCGGGACAGGGGGCGAAAGGCTACACCTTC. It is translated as CASSDAGQGAKGYTF.

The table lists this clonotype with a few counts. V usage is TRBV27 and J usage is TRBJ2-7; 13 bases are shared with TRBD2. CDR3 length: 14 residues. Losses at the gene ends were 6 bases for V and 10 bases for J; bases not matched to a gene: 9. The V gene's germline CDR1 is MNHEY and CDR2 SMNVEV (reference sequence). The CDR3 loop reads CASSWTSGSRFQYF. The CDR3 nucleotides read TGTGCCAGCAGCTGGACTAGCGGGAGTAGGTTTCAGTACTTC.

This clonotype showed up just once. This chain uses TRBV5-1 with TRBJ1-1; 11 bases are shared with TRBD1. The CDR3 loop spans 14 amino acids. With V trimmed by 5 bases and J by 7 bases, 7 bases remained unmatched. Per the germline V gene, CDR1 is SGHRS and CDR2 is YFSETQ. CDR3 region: CASRYSGTGGEAFF. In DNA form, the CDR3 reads TGCGCCAGCAGGTACTCCGGGACAGGGGGTGAAGCTTTCTTT.

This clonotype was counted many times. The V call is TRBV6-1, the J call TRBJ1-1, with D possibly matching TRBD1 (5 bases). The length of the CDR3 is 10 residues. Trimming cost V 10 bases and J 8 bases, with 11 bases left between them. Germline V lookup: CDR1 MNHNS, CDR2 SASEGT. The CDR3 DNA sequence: TGTGCCACCGGGACGATGGAAGCTTTCTTT. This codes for CATGTMEAFF.

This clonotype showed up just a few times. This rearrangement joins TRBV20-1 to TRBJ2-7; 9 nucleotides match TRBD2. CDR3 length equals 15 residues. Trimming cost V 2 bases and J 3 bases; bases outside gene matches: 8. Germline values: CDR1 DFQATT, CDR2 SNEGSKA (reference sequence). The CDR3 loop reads CSARSRAGGHYEQYF. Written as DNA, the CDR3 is TGCAGTGCTAGATCCAGAGCGGGAGGTCACTACGAGCAGTACTTC.